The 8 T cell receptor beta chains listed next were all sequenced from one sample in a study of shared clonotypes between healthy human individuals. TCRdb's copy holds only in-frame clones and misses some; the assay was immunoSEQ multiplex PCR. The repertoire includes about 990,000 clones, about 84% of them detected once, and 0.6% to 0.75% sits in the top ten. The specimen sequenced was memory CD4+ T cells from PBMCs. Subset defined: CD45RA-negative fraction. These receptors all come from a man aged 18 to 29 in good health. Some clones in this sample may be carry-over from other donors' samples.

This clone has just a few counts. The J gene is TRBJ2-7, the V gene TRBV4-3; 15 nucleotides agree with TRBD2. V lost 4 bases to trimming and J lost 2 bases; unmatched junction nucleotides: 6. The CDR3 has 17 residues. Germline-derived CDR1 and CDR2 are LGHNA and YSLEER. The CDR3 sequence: CASSRGLAGGLAYEQYF. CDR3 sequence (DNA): TGCGCCAGCAGCCGAGGACTAGCGGGAGGGTTAGCCTACGAGCAGTACTTC.

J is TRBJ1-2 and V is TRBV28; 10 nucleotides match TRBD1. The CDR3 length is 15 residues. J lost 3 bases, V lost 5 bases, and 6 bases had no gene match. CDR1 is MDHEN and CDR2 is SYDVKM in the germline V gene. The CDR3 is CASSVPGTGDYGYTF. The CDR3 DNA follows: TGTGCCAGCAGTGTCCCCGGGACAGGGGACTATGGCTACACCTTC.

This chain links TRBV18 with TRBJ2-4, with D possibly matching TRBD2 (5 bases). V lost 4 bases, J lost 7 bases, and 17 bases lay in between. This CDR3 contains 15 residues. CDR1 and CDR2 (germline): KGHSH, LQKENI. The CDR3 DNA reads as TGTGCCAGCTCACGGGGAGATTTCGAAGCGAACATTCAGTACTTC. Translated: CASSRGDFEANIQYF.

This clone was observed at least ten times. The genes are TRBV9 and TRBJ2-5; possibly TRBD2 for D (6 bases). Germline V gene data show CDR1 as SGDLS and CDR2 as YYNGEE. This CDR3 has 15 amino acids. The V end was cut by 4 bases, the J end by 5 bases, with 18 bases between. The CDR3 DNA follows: TGTGCCAGCAGCCGGACGGGGCGGGATGGGGAGACCCAGTACTTC. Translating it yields CASSRTGRDGETQYF. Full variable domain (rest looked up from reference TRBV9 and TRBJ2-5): DSGVTQTPKHLITATGQRVTLRCSPRSGDLSVYWYQQSLDQGLQFLIQYYNGEERAKGNILERFSAQQFPDLHSELNLSSLELGDSALYFCASSRTGRDGETQYFGPGTRLLVL.

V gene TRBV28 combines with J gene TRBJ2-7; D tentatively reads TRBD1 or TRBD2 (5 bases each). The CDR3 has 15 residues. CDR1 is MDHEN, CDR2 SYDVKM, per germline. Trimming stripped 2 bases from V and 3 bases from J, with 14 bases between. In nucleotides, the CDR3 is TGTGCCAGCAGTTTAGGGGGAGATAGGTTCTACGAGCAGTACTTC. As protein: CASSLGGDRFYEQYF.

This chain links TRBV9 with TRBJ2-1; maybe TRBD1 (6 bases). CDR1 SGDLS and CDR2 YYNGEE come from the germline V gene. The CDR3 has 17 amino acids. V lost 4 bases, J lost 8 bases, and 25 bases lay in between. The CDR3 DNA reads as TGTGCCAGCAGCCCAAACAAGAGGGGGAGCCGGGTGGATGAGCAGTTCTTC. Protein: CASSPNKRGSRVDEQFF.

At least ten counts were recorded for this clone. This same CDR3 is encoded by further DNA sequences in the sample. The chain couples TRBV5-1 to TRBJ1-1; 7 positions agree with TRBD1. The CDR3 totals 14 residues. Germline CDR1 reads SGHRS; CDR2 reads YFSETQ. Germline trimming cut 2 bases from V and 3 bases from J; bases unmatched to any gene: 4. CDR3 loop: CASSLTGADTEAFF. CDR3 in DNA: TGCGCCAGCAGCTTAACAGGGGCTGACACTGAAGCTTTCTTT.

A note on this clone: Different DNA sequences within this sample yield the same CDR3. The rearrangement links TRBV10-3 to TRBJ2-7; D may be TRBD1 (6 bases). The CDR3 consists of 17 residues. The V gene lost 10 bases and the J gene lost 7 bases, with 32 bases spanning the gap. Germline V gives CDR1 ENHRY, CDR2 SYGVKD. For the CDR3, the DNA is TGTGCCACCAGACAGCCAAGTCAGGGGCAGCCGGATTGGGAGCAGTACTTC. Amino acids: CATRQPSQGQPDWEQYF.